A single sample gave rise to the 10 T cell receptor beta chains below, sequenced in a study of cytomegalovirus exposure and HLA in healthy donors. Researchers ran the PCR with 60 Vbeta and 13 Jbeta primers. Measured with immunoSEQ multiplex PCR; TCRdb has only the in-frame clones, and not every one. The sample includes just over 150,000 clones, roughly 84% of them seen just once. Input material: PBMCs. These receptors all stem from a man aged 50-59 years in good health and CMV-seropositive.

This clone was detected a few times. The chain recombines TRBV27 with TRBJ1-5; D call uncertain. The length of the CDR3 is 15 residues. Germline values: CDR1 MNHEY, CDR2 SMNVEV (reference sequence). Trimming removed 5 bases at V and 7 bases at J, with 18 bases between. The CDR3 sequence: CASSPFPEGYQPQHF. The CDR3 region has the DNA TGTGCCAGCAGTCCCTTCCCTGAGGGTTACCAGCCCCAGCATTTT.

The rearrangement joins TRBV4-1 to TRBJ2-7, with D tentatively TRBD2 (5 bases). This CDR3 comprises 13 residues. Trimming removed 3 bases from V and 3 bases from J, with 9 bases in between. Germline V gene lookup returns CDR1 MGHRA and CDR2 YSYEKL. CDR3 in DNA: TGCGCCAGCAGCCATAACAGCGGCTACGAGCAGTACTTC. This codes for CASSHNSGYEQYF.

This clone was detected only a few times. One junction end disagrees with the germline gene, perhaps due to a read error. V is TRBV13 and J is TRBJ2-1, with TRBD2 as a possible D gene (5 bases). Per germline, CDR1 PRHDT and CDR2 FYEKMQ (reference sequence). CDR3 size: 15 residues. Written as DNA, the CDR3 is TGTGCCAGCAGCATAGGACTGAGCTCCTACAATGAGCAGTTCTTC. This translates into CASSIGLSSYNEQFF.

The V and J genes are TRBV7-2 and TRBJ2-5, with 7 bases lining up with TRBD2. This CDR3 region has 14 residues. The V and J ends lost 4 bases and 2 bases, in that order; junction bases with no gene match: 4. Germline values: CDR1 SGHTA, CDR2 FQGNSA. The CDR3 is CASSSQAGQETQYF. The CDR3 coding sequence is TGTGCCAGCAGCTCCCAAGCGGGACAAGAGACCCAGTACTTC.

This sequence joins TRBV5-1 and TRBJ2-7, with D unclear. This CDR3 has 13 residues. Trimming shortened V by 3 bases and J by 6 bases, and 13 bases separated the two germline ends. Germline loops: CDR1 SGHRS, CDR2 YFSETQ. The CDR3 loop is CASSSRDLGEQYV. CDR3 bases: TGCGCCAGCAGCTCCAGAGATTTGGGCGAGCAGTACGTC.

The J gene is TRBJ2-7, the V gene TRBV6-4; 9 bases are a match to TRBD2. The CDR3 has 17 amino acids. The V gene end was trimmed by 0 bases and the J gene end by 3 bases; junction bases not matched to a gene: 9. Germline lookup yields CDR1 MRHNA and CDR2 SNTAGT. In DNA, the CDR3 is TGTGCCAGCAGTGACTCAACCCATCGACTAGCGGACTACGAGCAGTACGTC. This translates into CASSDSTHRLADYEQYV.

The rearrangement joins TRBV6-5 to TRBJ2-3; 8 bases map to TRBD2. V was pared by 6 bases and J by 5 bases, with 10 bases of the junction left unmatched. CDR3 length: 15 amino acids. In germline, CDR1 is MNHEY, CDR2 SVGAGI. The CDR3 sequence is CASSGAGGGGDTQYF. DNA of the CDR3: TGTGCCAGCAGCGGGGCGGGGGGAGGTGGAGATACGCAGTATTTT.

A single count supports this clone. The gene calls are TRBV5-1 and TRBJ2-3; tentative D call: TRBD2 (6 bases). Trimming stripped 0 bases from V and 4 bases from J, with 18 bases between. In germline, CDR1 is SGHRS, CDR2 YFSETQ. The CDR3 sequence is 17 residues long. CDR3 nucleotide sequence: TGCGCCAGCAGCTTGGCCTTAATGGGGACTGGGGCAGATACGCAGTATTTT. Its translation: CASSLALMGTGADTQYF. The variable domain in full, with the rest retrieved from reference TRBV5-1 and TRBJ2-3, is KAGVTQTPRYLIKTRGQQVTLSCSPISGHRSVSWYQQTPGQGLQFLFEYFSETQRNKGNFPGRFSGRQFSNSRSEMNVSTLELGDSALYLCASSLALMGTGADTQYFGPGTRLTVL.

Concerning this clone: One end of the junction fails to match germline, which may point to a read error. V usage is TRBV7-7 and J usage is TRBJ2-1; TRBD2 matches 9 bases. This CDR3 is built from 15 residues. Looked up from germline, CDR1 is SSHAT and CDR2 is FNYEAQ (reference sequence). CDR3 nucleotides: TGTGCTAGCAGCTTGGGCGGGAGGGCCGGCAATGAGCAGTTCTTC. It translates to CASSLGGRAGNEQFF.

The gene calls are TRBV2 and TRBJ2-7; possibly TRBD2 for D (5 bases). Germline CDR1 SNHLY, CDR2 FYNNEI. This CDR3 is built from 14 residues. The V gene lost 5 bases and the J gene lost 5 bases, with 16 bases spanning the gap. In nucleotides, the CDR3 is TGTGCCAGCAGTCAGCGGAAGTATAGAGACGAGCAGTACGTC. This translates into CASSQRKYRDEQYV.